This TCR beta chain was sequenced for a study of T-cell reconstitution after alpha-beta-depleted transplantation in children (TCRdb year 2016). Regarding the complete study: T-cell immune reconstitution after TCRalphabeta/CD19-depleted allogeneic hematopoietic cell transplantation in children was quantitatively tracked in the study by means of TCR repertoire profiling.

The library relied on PCR. Sequencing took place on an Illumina HiSeq 2500. TCR library preparation used molecular barcoding, with unique molecular identifiers applied to normalize quantification of the TCRbeta repertoire. TCRdb trimmed the raw reads at Q25, called clones with MiXCR and kept productive beta chains. Entries are consolidated by CDR3 protein sequence, retaining the most common genes and DNA. The sample yields about 980,000 distinct CDR3 sequences; about 31% were counted once. The leading ten clones occupy over 25% of the sample. A distance of 13 bases separates the germline ends of V and J, which lose 3 bases and 13 bases respectively. CDR1 MDHEN and CDR2 SYDVKM are derived from the germline V gene. The CDR3 sequence holds 12 residues, the cysteine and phenylalanine included. The DNA shown is the 36-base CDR3, in frame from base 1. The treatment or condition label, read with the paper, signifies: allogeneic hematopoietic cell transplantation with graft depleted of TCRalphabeta T cells and CD19 B cells. Transplant recipients were children who received TCRalphabeta/CD19-depleted allogeneic hematopoietic cell grafts.

This clonotype was seen only a few times. The antigen it binds to is not known. The sample holds no much larger clone one base away, and base qualities are not on file. Overall study results and their limits: In some patients, the high TCRbeta diversity seen at day 60 was put down to recipient T cells and intrathymic progenitors that had survived conditioning. About two months after transplant, the apparently early recovery of alphabetaT-cell counts reportedly depended on just several hundred clones that had expanded rapidly and came from non-depleted graft cells. Over subsequent months, a decline in hyperexpanded clone frequencies was noted, and after one year, T-cell counts and TCRbeta diversity were mostly ascribed to newly produced T cells.

The sequenced sample was PBMCs, mostly from graft donor cells, obtained 360 days after TCRalphabeta/CD19-depleted stem cell transplant. The chain uses TRBV28 and TRBJ1-5; the D gene lacks a confident call. This TCR derives from a boy under two years old who had a stem cell transplant for SCID, so the T cells may come from the graft donor. The DNA is TGTGCCAGCAGTTTCGTAGGCTTCAAGCAGCATTTT. This encodes CASSFVGFKQHF.